The clone carrying this TCR beta chain turned up a few times. These data come from a study of T cell repertoires in cytomegalovirus infection. TCRdb reprocessed the reads via MiXCR and lists one record per CDR3 protein. The sample has some 97,000 distinct CDR3 sequences; roughly a quarter are singletons. The CDR3 covers 15 residues. Trimming stripped 0 bases from V and 8 bases from J, with 13 bases between. Per germline, CDR1 MGHRA and CDR2 YSYEKL. The receptor was derived from a human donor in good health (CMV status not recorded). Some clones in this sample may be carry-over from other donors' samples. The J gene is TRBJ1-4, the V gene TRBV4-1; D not certain. Specimen: CD8+ T cells from PBMCs. In DNA, the CDR3 is TGCGCCAGCAGCCAAGATTCGGGTTTTGGCGAAAAACTGTTTTTT. It is translated as CASSQDSGFGEKLFF.